This T cell receptor (beta chain) was documented in a study of T-cell memory formation after mild COVID-19. Study-wide points: Certain responding clones were present in pre-infection memory, suggesting participation of cross-reactive memory. CD4+ contracting clones lay mainly in CM and EM, CD8+ ones in EMRA.

TCRdb reprocessed the 5' RACE reads via MiXCR and lists one record per CDR3 protein. The sample includes 350,000 to 500,000 distinct CDR3 sequences, 15% to 25% of them seen just once. J was trimmed by 1 base and V by 7 bases; bases with no gene match: 11. The CDR3 contains 15 residues. The germline CDR1 and CDR2 sequences are SQVTM and ANQGSEA. This clonotype was counted a few times. Its antigen is unidentified. The V call is TRBV29-1, the J call TRBJ2-5; 8 bases align to TRBD2. Material: PBMCs or a T cell subset sorted from them (not recorded which). The TCR sequence derives from an adult woman who had mild COVID-19 (a few samples of this study predate the infection). Cell type and time point are not known. The CDR3 sequence: CSASGRGPTQETQYF. CDR3 DNA: TGCAGCGCCTCCGGGAGGGGACCTACCCAAGAGACCCAGTACTTC. The whole variable domain, filled in from reference TRBV29-1 and TRBJ2-5, reads SAVISQKPSRDICQRGTSLTIQCQVDSQVTMMFWYRQQPGQSLTLIATANQGSEATYESGFVIDKFPISRPNLTFSTLTVSNMSPEDSSIYLCSASGRGPTQETQYFGPGTRLLVL.